The 2 T cell receptor beta chains presented below share a single source sample, sequenced in a study of OX40 agonist ivuxolimab in advanced cancers. Generated by immunoSEQ multiplex PCR, the TCRdb table keeps only in-frame clones and is missing some. This sample has 45,000 or so clones; about 89% occur once, and the top ten carry 16%. The sequenced sample was CD4+ or CD8+ T cells sorted from blood, obtained in a trial of the OX40 agonist ivuxolimab. All receptors come from an adult with an advanced solid tumor such as melanoma, head and neck, liver or kidney cancer.

This sequence joins TRBV11-2 and TRBJ1-6; no firm D call. Per the germline V gene, CDR1 is SGHAT and CDR2 is FQNNGV. V was shortened by 2 bases and J by 14 bases, with 22 bases between the two germline ends. CDR3 length: 16 residues. The CDR3 is CASSLRNRLDLFTLHF. CDR3 DNA sequence: TGTGCCAGCAGCTTACGAAACCGACTGGATCTTTTTACCCTCCACTTT.

V is TRBV6-5 and J is TRBJ1-1; no firm D call. V lost 2 bases, J lost 4 bases, and 11 bases lay in between. The CDR3 loop spans 14 amino acids. Germline V gene lookup returns CDR1 MNHEY and CDR2 SVGAGI. In nucleotides, the CDR3 is TGTGCCAGCAGTTACGCGGAGGGCGCCACTGAAGCTTTCTTT. It is translated as CASSYAEGATEAFF.